A single sample gave rise to the 24 T cell receptor beta chains below, sequenced in a study of identical twins. TCRdb reprocessed the 5' RACE reads with MiXCR, giving one entry per CDR3 protein. The sample records roughly 280,000 distinct CDR3 sequences, just under 9.5% being singletons. These data also formed part of another study, on yellow fever vaccine responses in identical twins.

Sequenced input: CD8+ T cells sorted from blood. The receptors were sampled from a woman younger than 30 in good health.

The rearrangement uses TRBV6-2 or TRBV6-3 and TRBJ2-2, with D unresolved. Trimming took 2 bases from V and 6 from J, leaving 10 bases between them. The length of the CDR3 is 14 residues. Germline lookup yields CDR1 MNHEY and CDR2 SVGEGT. In DNA form, the CDR3 reads TGTGCCAGCAGTTACCTGGATCAGGCCGGGGAGCTGTTTTTT. The encoded protein is CASSYLDQAGELFF.

This clonotype appeared a few times. This chain uses TRBV20-1 with TRBJ2-7; the D gene is possibly TRBD1 (6 bases). Germline CDR1 is DFQATT and CDR2 is SNEGSKA (reference sequence). V shed 1 base and J shed 0 bases, with 13 bases lying between them. The CDR3 totals 15 residues. As DNA, the CDR3 is TGCAGTGCTAGAGTGGGCAGGGGACCCTCCTACGAGCAGTACTTC. It is translated as CSARVGRGPSYEQYF.

The table lists this clonotype with a few counts. The rearrangement joins TRBV19 to TRBJ2-7; 12 positions agree with TRBD1. This CDR3 spans 15 amino acids. Losses at the gene ends were 3 bases for V and 6 bases for J; bases not matched to a gene: 6. The germline CDR1 and CDR2 sequences are LNHDA and SQIVND (reference sequence). This chain's CDR3 is CASSIPGTGGTEQYF. The CDR3 DNA is TGTGCCAGTAGTATCCCCGGGACAGGGGGCACCGAGCAGTACTTC.

This clonotype occurred a few times. This CDR3 reads CASCSRINYEQYF. CDR3 bases: TGTGCCAGCTGTTCCAGAATCAACTACGAGCAGTACTTC. The chain links TRBV12-3 or TRBV12-4 to TRBJ2-7, with no clear D. The V gene lost 8 bases and the J gene lost 3 bases, with 14 bases spanning the gap. The CDR3 extends over 13 amino acids.

To note about this clonotype: With a much larger clone just one base away, this may be a read error. The V call is TRBV20-1, the J call TRBJ2-3, with 11 bases identical to TRBD2. Germline V lookup: CDR1 DFQATT, CDR2 SNEGSKA (reference sequence). The CDR3 is 16 amino acids. CDR3 protein: CCARRLAGGHTDTQYF. In DNA form, the CDR3 reads TGCTGTGCTAGAAGGCTAGCGGGGGGACACACAGATACGCAGTATTTT.

The table lists this clonotype with a few counts. This chain connects TRBV4-2 to TRBJ2-2; the match to TRBD2 covers 13 bases. The CDR3 length is 18 residues. Trimming removed 1 base from V and 7 bases from J; junction bases left unmatched: 9. Per the germline V gene, CDR1 is LGHNA and CDR2 is YNFKEQ. The CDR3 protein is CASSQASLAGGPGGELFF. Here the CDR3 DNA reads TGTGCCAGCAGCCAAGCATCACTAGCGGGGGGGCCCGGCGGGGAGCTGTTTTTT.

The gene calls are TRBV6-4 and TRBJ2-1; D possibly corresponds to TRBD2 (6 bases). There are 14 residues in the CDR3. V was clipped by 7 bases and J by 6 bases, with 16 bases between them. The germline V gene has CDR1 MRHNA and CDR2 SNTAGT. CDR3: CASKGSPEGNEQFF. CDR3 nucleotides: TGTGCCAGCAAGGGGTCCCCGGAGGGCAATGAGCAGTTCTTC.

The chain links TRBV4-1 to TRBJ2-7; 8 nucleotides match TRBD1. V dropped 0 bases and J dropped 0; count of bases not matched to a gene: 7. The length of the CDR3 is 17 residues. CDR1 and CDR2 from the germline V gene are MGHRA and YSYEKL. CDR3 protein: CASSQESRTGSSYEQYF. Written as DNA, the CDR3 is TGCGCCAGCAGCCAAGAATCTAGGACAGGGAGCTCCTACGAGCAGTACTTC.

At least ten counts were recorded for this clonotype. CDR3 DNA: TGCGCCAGCAGCCAGACTAGCGGTCCCTACGAGCAGTACTTC. Translation gives CASSQTSGPYEQYF. The gene calls are TRBV4-1 and TRBJ2-7; 9 nucleotides line up with TRBD2. Germline CDR1 is MGHRA and CDR2 is YSYEKL. This CDR3 is 14 amino acids long. J gave up 2 bases and V 3 bases, and 2 bases lay outside the gene matches.

This clonotype was seen only a few times. This chain uses TRBV12-5 with TRBJ2-1, with TRBD1 matching 7 bases. The V segment lost 1 base and the J segment 4 bases; nucleotides outside the gene matches: 7. Looked up from germline, CDR1 is LGHNT and CDR2 is FRNRAP. The CDR3 has 16 amino acids. CDR3 sequence (DNA): TGTGCTAGTGGTTTGGGGGACAGCCTGGGGTACAATGAGCAGTTCTTC. It encodes CASGLGDSLGYNEQFF.

At least ten counts were recorded for this clonotype. J is TRBJ2-3 and V is TRBV3-1; D is unclear. The ends were cut back, 0 bases at V and 2 bases at J, with 24 bases in the middle. Germline-derived CDR1 and CDR2 are LGHDT and YNNKEL (reference sequence). This CDR3 spans 20 amino acids. The CDR3 bases are TGTGCCAGCAGCCAAGACGTTCCCGGGTCCTTTACTACATTCACAGATACGCAGTATTTT. Protein product: CASSQDVPGSFTTFTDTQYF.

The chain joins TRBV5-4 to TRBJ2-3; D may be TRBD1 (7 bases). The CDR3 is 15 residues long. The germline gives CDR1 SGHNT, CDR2 YYREEE (reference sequence). Trimming left V 2 bases short and J 4 bases short, with 14 bases between. Here the CDR3 DNA reads TGTGCCAGCAGCTTCGCAGGGGGAGGCCCAGATACGCAGTATTTT. It translates to CASSFAGGGPDTQYF.

The genes are TRBV7-9 and TRBJ2-7, with D uncertain. The V gene lost 5 bases and the J gene lost 7 bases, with 12 bases spanning the gap. The CDR3 spans 12 residues. CDR1 and CDR2 (germline): SEHNR, FQNEAQ (reference sequence). CDR3: CASSPRTPEQYF. The CDR3 region has the DNA TGTGCCAGCAGCCCAAGGACCCCTGAGCAGTACTTC.

In this sample, this clonotype turned up many times. The V gene is TRBV7-9, the J gene TRBJ1-6; D unresolved. Trimming shortened V by 5 bases and J by 9 bases, and 11 bases separated the two germline ends. Looked up from germline, CDR1 is SEHNR and CDR2 is FQNEAQ (reference sequence). CDR3 size: 13 residues. CDR3: CASSVQEGSPLHF. The CDR3 DNA reads TGTGCCAGCAGCGTCCAGGAGGGTTCACCCCTCCACTTT.

This clonotype has only a few counts. This chain connects TRBV7-2 to TRBJ1-3; no clear D. V was cut by 6 bases and J by 3 bases, with 9 bases left in between. The CDR3 length is 13 residues. The germline gives CDR1 SGHTA, CDR2 FQGNSA. DNA of the CDR3: TGTGCCAGCAGGGGGTCAGGTGGAAACACCATATATTTT. This translates into CASRGSGGNTIYF.

Only a few counts were recorded for this clonotype. This sequence joins TRBV14 and TRBJ2-7; tentative D call: TRBD2 (5 bases). The V and J ends lost 1 base and 3 bases respectively, with 7 bases between them. The germline V gene encodes CDR1 SGHDN and CDR2 FVKESK. This CDR3 is built from 13 residues. The CDR3 loop is CASSQGGFYEQYF. Here the CDR3 DNA reads TGTGCCAGCAGCCAAGGCGGGTTCTACGAGCAGTACTTC.

This clonotype was seen a handful of times. This chain joins TRBV7-8 and TRBJ2-5, with TRBD2 identical over 16 bases. Germline V lookup: CDR1 SGHVS, CDR2 FQNEAQ. The CDR3 is 19 amino acids. V gave up 0 bases and J gave up 5 bases; unmatched junction bases: 9. CDR3 in DNA: TGTGCCAGCAGCTTAGCTGATGGGACTAGCGGGAGGGCCTGGGAGACCCAGTACTTC. It translates to CASSLADGTSGRAWETQYF.

This clonotype has only a few counts. This chain links TRBV2 with TRBJ1-5; no definite D call. The CDR3 runs to 14 residues. V gave up 4 bases and J gave up 5 bases, with 12 bases separating them. Per germline, CDR1 SNHLY and CDR2 FYNNEI. Here the CDR3 DNA reads TGTGCCAGCAGTGGATTAAAGTTTCATCAGCCCCAGCATTTT. Translating it yields CASSGLKFHQPQHF.

This clonotype has a handful of counts. The V call is TRBV19, the J call TRBJ2-6, with TRBD2 as a possible D gene (5 bases). V was clipped by 9 bases and J by 1 base, with 10 bases between them. Germline lookup yields CDR1 LNHDA and CDR2 SQIVND (reference sequence). The CDR3 contains 14 residues. DNA of the CDR3: TGTGCCAGCAGCGGCGGTTCTGGGGCCAACGTCCTGACTTTC. Amino acid sequence: CASSGGSGANVLTF.

This clonotype was seen many times. The genes are TRBV24-1 and TRBJ2-7; D assignment may be TRBD1 or TRBD2 (5 bases each). The CDR3 runs 18 residues. V was shortened by 7 bases and J by 7 bases, with 31 bases between the two germline ends. In germline, CDR1 is KGHDR, CDR2 SFDVKD. The CDR3 protein is CATSPGTLNQGDIWEQYF. DNA for the CDR3: TGTGCCACCAGCCCCGGGACCCTAAACCAGGGCGATATCTGGGAGCAGTACTTC.

This clonotype was observed many times. At one of its ends the junction is not consistent with the germline gene, which may arise from a read error. The chain employs TRBV11-2 and TRBJ2-5; D is uncertain. Germline CDR1 SGHAT, CDR2 FQNNGV. The length of the CDR3 is 12 residues. The CDR3 DNA sequence: TGTGCCAGCAGTTTAGGCCAAGAGACCCAGTACTTC. Residues: CASSLGQETQYF.

V gene TRBV19 combines with J gene TRBJ2-7; possible D gene TRBD1, 8 bases. Between the trimmed V and J ends, which lost 8 bases and 6 bases, there was a span of 23 bases. Looked up from germline, CDR1 is LNHDA and CDR2 is SQIVND (reference sequence). There are 15 residues in the CDR3. DNA of the CDR3: TGTGCCAGTGCTACAGGGGGGGTCAACTATGGCGAGCAGTACTTC. It specifies CASATGGVNYGEQYF.

V and J are TRBV19 and TRBJ2-7, with a weak D call TRBD1 (6 bases). Germline V gene data show CDR1 as LNHDA and CDR2 as SQIVND (reference sequence). Trimming took 5 bases from V and 2 from J, leaving 16 bases between them. The CDR3 has 15 amino acids. The CDR3 sequence is CASSPYRDTTYEQYF. In DNA form, the CDR3 reads TGTGCCAGTAGTCCCTACCGGGACACCACCTACGAGCAGTACTTC.

This clonotype was recorded at least ten times. The V gene is TRBV24-1, the J gene TRBJ2-5; the match to TRBD2 covers 12 bases. CDR1 and CDR2 from the germline V gene are KGHDR and SFDVKD. V lost 4 bases, J lost 2 bases, and 7 bases stayed unmatched. The CDR3 has 17 residues. In DNA form, the CDR3 reads TGTGCCACCAGTGACCCGACTAGCGGGGGTGGACAAGAGACCCAGTACTTC. Translation gives CATSDPTSGGGQETQYF.